This is a list of T cell receptor beta chains from one sample in a study of T cells in Graves' hyperthyroidism and ophthalmopathy. TCRdb reanalysed the multiplex PCR reads using MiXCR and keeps one entry per CDR3 protein. This table has approximately 300,000 distinct CDR3 sequences, around 15% appearing once. Sequencing input: blood. Source of these receptors: a woman aged 55 to 70 with Graves' ophthalmopathy. CDR3s leave out the opening cysteine and the closing phenylalanine or tryptophan. A D gene is named only where the DNA matches it firmly.

v_call	d_call	j_call	cdr3_aa
TRBV4-3	NA	TRBJ1-6	ASSQDHIPGTRFPLH
TRBV11-2	NA	TRBJ2-7	ASSLDRTGFYEQY
TRBV6-1	NA	TRBJ1-4	ASSRPLEKLF
TRBV5-1	NA	TRBJ1-1	ASSFLENTEAF
TRBV12-3/TRBV12-4	TRBD2	TRBJ2-2	ASNPREGYTGELF
TRBV27	NA	TRBJ1-2	ASRRQDYGYT
TRBV9	NA	TRBJ2-1	ASSVDGGGGYNEQF
TRBV11-2	NA	TRBJ1-2	ASSVRRHGYT
TRBV3-1	NA	TRBJ1-2	ASSQGSANLYGYT
TRBV24-1	TRBD1	TRBJ1-5	ATSDLQRTGIKPFRNQPQH
TRBV5-1	NA	TRBJ2-3	ASSLGATDTQY
TRBV5-1	NA	TRBJ1-2	ASSNTGTQYYT
TRBV5-1	NA	TRBJ1-1	ASSLSTYTEAF
TRBV4-2	NA	TRBJ2-7	ASSQAQGPTGEQY
TRBV6-2/TRBV6-3	NA	TRBJ1-5	ASSDLPGAQPQH
TRBV7-2	NA	TRBJ2-5	ASSVNKGPETQY
TRBV2	TRBD1	TRBJ2-2	ASSTPGQGTGELF
TRBV9	NA	TRBJ1-6	ASSVARGTSPLH
TRBV30	TRBD1	TRBJ1-5	AWQQGALSQPQH
TRBV5-4	TRBD1	TRBJ2-7	ASSFDRGYEQY
TRBV3-2	NA	TRBJ2-5	ASSQADYDTDKETQY
TRBV5-5	NA	TRBJ2-2	ASSFTSNTGELF
TRBV5-5	NA	TRBJ1-2	ASSLAPDVAYGYT
TRBV20-1	NA	TRBJ1-2	SASGHLLYGYT